This T cell receptor beta chain was recovered during a study of CD8 T cells in ankylosing spondylitis. This clonotype was counted at least ten times. J was trimmed by 3 bases and V by 3 bases; bases with no gene match: 4. CDR3 length: 15 amino acids. In germline, CDR1 is KGHSH, CDR2 LQKENI. Preparation of TCR beta libraries was done by quantitative 5'-RACE with molecular barcodes. TCRdb reprocessed the 5' RACE reads via MiXCR and lists one record per CDR3 protein. The repertoire holds approximately 90,000 distinct CDR3 sequences, with over 6.5% as singletons. The TCR was taken from a male donor with ankylosing spondylitis or in good health (not recorded which). This rearrangement joins TRBV18 to TRBJ2-4, with 8 bases matching TRBD1. The sample comprised blood, either unsorted or a sorted T cell fraction (not recorded which). CDR3 sequence: CASSPVGTGKNIQYF. The CDR3 DNA reads as TGTGCCAGCTCACCGGTTGGGACAGGCAAAAACATTCAGTACTTC.